Sequencing of this T cell receptor beta chain was carried out in a study of OX40 agonist ivuxolimab in advanced cancers. On the study more broadly: Patients were treated with intravenous ivuxolimab, dosed at 0.01 to 10 mg/kg and infused every 2 weeks.

On this clone itself: Its antigen is as yet unknown.

Study-wide results and limits: Circulating CD4+ and CD8+ T cells showed clonal expansion by week 6 at 0.1 to 3.0 mg/kg. Compared with CD4+, CD8+ T cells on average had more expanded clones.

The CDR3 is 13 amino acids. Germline-derived CDR1 and CDR2 are MDHEN and SYDVKM. V lost 2 bases to trimming and J lost 4 bases, with 6 bases between them. The investigators sampled blood at baseline, at cycle 4 day 1, and at cycle 7 day 1. Measured with immunoSEQ multiplex PCR; TCRdb has only the in-frame clones, and not every one. The table lists about 22,000 clones, roughly 84% of them singletons, with approximately 35% in the top ten. Source: CD4+ or CD8+ T cells sorted from blood, taken in a trial of the OX40 agonist ivuxolimab. The receptor was isolated from an adult with an advanced solid tumor such as melanoma, head and neck, liver or kidney cancer. The J gene is TRBJ2-1, the V gene TRBV28, with D uncertain. As DNA, the CDR3 is TGTGCCAGCAGTTTAGTGGGGTACAATGAGCAGTTCTTC. Translating gives CASSLVGYNEQFF.